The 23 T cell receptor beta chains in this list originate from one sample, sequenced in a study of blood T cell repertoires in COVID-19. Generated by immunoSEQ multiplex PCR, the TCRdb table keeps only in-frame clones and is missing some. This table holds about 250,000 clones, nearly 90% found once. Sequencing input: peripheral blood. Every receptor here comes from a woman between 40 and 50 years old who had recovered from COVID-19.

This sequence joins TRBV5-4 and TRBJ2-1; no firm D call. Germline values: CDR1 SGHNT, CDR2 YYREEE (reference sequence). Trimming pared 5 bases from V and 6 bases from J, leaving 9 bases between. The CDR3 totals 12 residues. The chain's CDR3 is CASSPVGNEQFF. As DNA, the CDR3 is TGTGCCAGCAGTCCGGTCGGCAATGAGCAGTTCTTC.

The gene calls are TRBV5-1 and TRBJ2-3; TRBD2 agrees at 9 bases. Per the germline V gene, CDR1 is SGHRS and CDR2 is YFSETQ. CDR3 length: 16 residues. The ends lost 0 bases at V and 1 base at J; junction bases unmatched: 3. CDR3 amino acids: CASSLVRTSGTDTQYF. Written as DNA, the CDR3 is TGCGCCAGCAGCTTGGTTCGGACTAGCGGCACAGATACGCAGTATTTT.

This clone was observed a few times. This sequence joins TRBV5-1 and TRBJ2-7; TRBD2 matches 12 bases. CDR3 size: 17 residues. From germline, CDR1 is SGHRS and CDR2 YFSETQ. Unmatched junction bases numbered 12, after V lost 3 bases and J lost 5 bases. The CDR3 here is CASSSERTSGILNEQYV. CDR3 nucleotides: TGCGCCAGCAGCTCAGAGAGGACTAGCGGGATACTTAACGAGCAGTACGTC.

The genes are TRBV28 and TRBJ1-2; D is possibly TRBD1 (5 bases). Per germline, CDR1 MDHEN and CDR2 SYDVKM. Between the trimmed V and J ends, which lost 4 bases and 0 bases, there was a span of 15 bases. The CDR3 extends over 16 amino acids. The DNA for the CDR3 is TGTGCCAGCAGTTCCGGGGGGAATCCGCCTAACTATGGCTACACCTTC. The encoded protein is CASSSGGNPPNYGYTF.

CDR3 bases: TGTGCCAGCAGCGAACCGACAGGGGACACAGATACGCAGTATTTT. It specifies CASSEPTGDTDTQYF. The V and J genes are TRBV21-1 and TRBJ2-3; the table calls TRBD1, which could not be checked here. TRBV21-1 is a pseudogene locus. The CDR3 consists of 15 residues.

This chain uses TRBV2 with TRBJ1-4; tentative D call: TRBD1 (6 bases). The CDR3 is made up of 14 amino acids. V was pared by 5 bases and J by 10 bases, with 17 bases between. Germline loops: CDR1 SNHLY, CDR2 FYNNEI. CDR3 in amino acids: CASSQDRRGGKLFF. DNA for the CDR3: TGTGCCAGCAGTCAGGACAGAAGAGGCGGAAAACTGTTTTTT.

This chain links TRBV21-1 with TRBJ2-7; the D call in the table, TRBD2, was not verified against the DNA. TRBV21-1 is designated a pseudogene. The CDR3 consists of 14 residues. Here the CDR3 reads CASSRTNRGAVKYF. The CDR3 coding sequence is TGTGCCAGCAGCCGAACCAATCGGGGGGCTGTTAAGTACTTC.

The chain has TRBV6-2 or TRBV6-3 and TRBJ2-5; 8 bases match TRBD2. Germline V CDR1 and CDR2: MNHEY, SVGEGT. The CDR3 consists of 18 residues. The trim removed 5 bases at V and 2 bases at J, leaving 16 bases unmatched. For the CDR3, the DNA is TGTGCCAGCAGTCGCTCAGGCGATAGCGGGATAGGGCAAGAGACCCAGTACTTC. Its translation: CASSRSGDSGIGQETQYF.

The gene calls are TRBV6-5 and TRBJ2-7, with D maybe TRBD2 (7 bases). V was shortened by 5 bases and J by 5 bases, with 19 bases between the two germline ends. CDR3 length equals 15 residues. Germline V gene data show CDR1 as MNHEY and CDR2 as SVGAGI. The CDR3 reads CASSPLLGGGNEQYV. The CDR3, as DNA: TGTGCCAGCAGTCCTCTGTTAGGGGGGGGAAACGAGCAGTACGTC.

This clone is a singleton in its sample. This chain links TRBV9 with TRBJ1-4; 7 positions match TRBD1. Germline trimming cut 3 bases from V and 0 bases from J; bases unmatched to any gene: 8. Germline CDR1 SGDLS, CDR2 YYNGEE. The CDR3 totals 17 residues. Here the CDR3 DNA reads TGTGCCAGCAGCGCGGCTCGGGACAGTGCAACTAATGAAAAACTGTTTTTT. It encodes CASSAARDSATNEKLFF. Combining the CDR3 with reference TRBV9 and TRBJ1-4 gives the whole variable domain DSGVTQTPKHLITATGQRVTLRCSPRSGDLSVYWYQQSLDQGLQFLIQYYNGEERAKGNILERFSAQQFPDLHSELNLSSLELGDSALYFCASSAARDSATNEKLFFGSGTQLSVL.

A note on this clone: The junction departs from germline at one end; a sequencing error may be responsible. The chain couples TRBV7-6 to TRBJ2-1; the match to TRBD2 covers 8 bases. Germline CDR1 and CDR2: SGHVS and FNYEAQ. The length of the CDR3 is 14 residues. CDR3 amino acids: CASSLAGRNNEQFF. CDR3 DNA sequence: TGTGCCAGCAGCCTAGCGGGCAGGAACAATGAGCAGTTCTTC.

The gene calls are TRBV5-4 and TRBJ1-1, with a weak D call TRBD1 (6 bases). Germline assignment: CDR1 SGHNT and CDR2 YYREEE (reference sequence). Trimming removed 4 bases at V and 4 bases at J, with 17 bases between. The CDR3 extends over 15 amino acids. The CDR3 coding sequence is TGTGCCAGCAGCCCCGAGGGGGGGAGGCCCACTGAAGCTTTCTTT. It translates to CASSPEGGRPTEAFF.

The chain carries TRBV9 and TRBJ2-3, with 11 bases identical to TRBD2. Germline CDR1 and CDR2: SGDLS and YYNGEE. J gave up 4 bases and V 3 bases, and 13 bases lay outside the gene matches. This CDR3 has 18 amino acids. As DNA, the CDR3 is TGTGCCAGCAGCGGAACAGTAGCGGGGGGGAGGAGGTCAGATACGCAGTATTTT. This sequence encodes CASSGTVAGGRRSDTQYF.

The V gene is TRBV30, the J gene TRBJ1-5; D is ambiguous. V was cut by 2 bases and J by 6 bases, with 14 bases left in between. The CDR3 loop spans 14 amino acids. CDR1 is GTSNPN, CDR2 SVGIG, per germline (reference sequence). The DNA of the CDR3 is TGTGCCTGGAGTCATTCCGCCGGGGTTCAGCCCCAGCATTTT. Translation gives CAWSHSAGVQPQHF.

The CDR3 coding sequence is TGTGCCAGCAGTTTTCCAGACAGTGAAGCTTTCTTT. Translating gives CASSFPDSEAFF. The gene calls are TRBV28 and TRBJ1-1; D perhaps matches TRBD1 (5 bases). The length of the CDR3 is 12 residues. Germline V gives CDR1 MDHEN, CDR2 SYDVKM. Trimming pared 3 bases from V and 7 bases from J, leaving 9 bases between. Complete variable domain (other parts from reference TRBV28 and TRBJ1-1): DVKVTQSSRYLVKRTGEKVFLECVQDMDHENMFWYRQDPGLGLRLIYFSYDVKMKEKGDIPEGYSVSREKKERFSLILESASTNQTSMYLCASSFPDSEAFFGQGTRLTVV.

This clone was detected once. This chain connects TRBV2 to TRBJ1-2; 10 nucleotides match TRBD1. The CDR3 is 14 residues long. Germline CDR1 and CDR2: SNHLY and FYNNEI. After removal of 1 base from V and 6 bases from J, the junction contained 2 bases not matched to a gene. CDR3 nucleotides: TGTGCCAGCAGTGAAGTGGGGACAGGGGATGGCTACACCTTC. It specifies CASSEVGTGDGYTF. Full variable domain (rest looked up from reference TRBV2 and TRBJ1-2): EPEVTQTPSHQVTQMGQEVILRCVPISNHLYFYWYRQILGQKVEFLVSFYNNEISEKSEIFDDQFSVERPDGSNFTLKIRSTKLEDSAMYFCASSEVGTGDGYTFGSGTRLTVV.

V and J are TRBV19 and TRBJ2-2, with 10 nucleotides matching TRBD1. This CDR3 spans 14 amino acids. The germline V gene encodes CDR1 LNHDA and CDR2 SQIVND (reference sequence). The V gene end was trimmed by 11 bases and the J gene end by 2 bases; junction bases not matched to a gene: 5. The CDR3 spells CAGRQGANTGELFF. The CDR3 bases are TGTGCCGGACGACAGGGGGCTAACACCGGGGAGCTGTTTTTT.

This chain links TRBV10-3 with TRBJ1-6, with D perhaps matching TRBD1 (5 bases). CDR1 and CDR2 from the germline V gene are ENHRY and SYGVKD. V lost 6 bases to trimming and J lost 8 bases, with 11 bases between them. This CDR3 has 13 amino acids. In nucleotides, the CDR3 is TGTGCCATCAGCGACAGTAATTATTCACCCCTCCACTTT. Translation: CAISDSNYSPLHF.

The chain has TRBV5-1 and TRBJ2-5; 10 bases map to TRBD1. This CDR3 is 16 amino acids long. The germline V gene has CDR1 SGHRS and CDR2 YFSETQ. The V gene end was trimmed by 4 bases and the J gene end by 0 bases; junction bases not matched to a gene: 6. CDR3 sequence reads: CASSKDRGTYQETQYF. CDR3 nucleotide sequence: TGCGCCAGCAGCAAGGACAGGGGGACTTACCAAGAGACCCAGTACTTC.

Written as DNA, the CDR3 is TGTGCCAGCAGCTTCAATAGCTACGAGCAGTACGTC. Protein: CASSFNSYEQYV. This chain connects TRBV11-2 to TRBJ2-7, with unresolved D. The CDR3 totals 12 residues. Germline lookup yields CDR1 SGHAT and CDR2 FQNNGV. The V end was cut by 3 bases, the J end by 3 bases, with 6 bases between.

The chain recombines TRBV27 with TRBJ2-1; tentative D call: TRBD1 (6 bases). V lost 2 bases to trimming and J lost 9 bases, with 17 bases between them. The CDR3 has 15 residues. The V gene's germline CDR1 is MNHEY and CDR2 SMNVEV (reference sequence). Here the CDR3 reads CASSLRAGTQSEQFF. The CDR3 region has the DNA TGTGCCAGCAGTTTACGTGCCGGGACACAAAGTGAGCAGTTCTTC.

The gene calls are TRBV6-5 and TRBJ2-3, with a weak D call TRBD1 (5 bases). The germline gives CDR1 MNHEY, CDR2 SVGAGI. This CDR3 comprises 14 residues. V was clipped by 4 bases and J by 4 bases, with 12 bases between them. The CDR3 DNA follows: TGTGCCAGCAGTTCCTCAGACAGATCAGATACGCAGTATTTT. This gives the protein CASSSSDRSDTQYF.

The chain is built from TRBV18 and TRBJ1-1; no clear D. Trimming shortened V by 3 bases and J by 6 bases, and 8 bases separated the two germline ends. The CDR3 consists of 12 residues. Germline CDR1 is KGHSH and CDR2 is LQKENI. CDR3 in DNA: TGTGCCAGCTCACCTACCTTAGCTGAAGCTTTCTTT. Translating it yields CASSPTLAEAFF.